This is a list of T cell receptor beta chains from one sample in a study of PD-1 blockade in classical Hodgkin lymphoma. TCRdb keeps only in-frame clones here, not all; method: immunoSEQ multiplex PCR. The repertoire has some 70,000 clones, about 94% of them found once; the top ten carry roughly 2.7%. Sequencing was performed on peripheral blood mononuclear cells (PBMCs). The receptors come from a human donor with classical Hodgkin lymphoma. Both conserved end residues are part of each CDR3. A D gene is named only where the DNA matches it firmly. The size of a clone is reported for some rows only, either as once, few or many, or as a class for expanded clones.

v_call: TRBV7-2
clone_size: NA
d_call: NA
j_call: TRBJ1-3
cdr3_aa: CASSPDGRLSGNTIYF
cdr3_nt: TGTGCCAGCAGCCCTGACGGCAGGCTCTCTGGAAACACCATATATTTT

v_call: TRBV5-4
clone_size: NA
d_call: NA
j_call: TRBJ1-1
cdr3_aa: CASSLDRALTEAFF
cdr3_nt: TGTGCCAGCAGCTTGGACAGGGCTCTCACTGAAGCTTTCTTT

v_call: TRBV15
clone_size: NA
d_call: NA
j_call: TRBJ2-1
cdr3_aa: CATSRVVYNEQFF
cdr3_nt: TGTGCCACCAGCAGGGTGGTCTACAATGAGCAGTTCTTC

v_call: TRBV5-1
clone_size: NA
d_call: TRBD2
j_call: TRBJ2-3
cdr3_aa: CASSLIRLAGTDTQYF
cdr3_nt: TGCGCCAGCAGCTTGATTCGACTAGCGGGAACAGATACGCAGTATTTT

v_call: TRBV6-5
clone_size: NA
d_call: TRBD1
j_call: TRBJ1-2
cdr3_aa: CASSAVRQGKGYTF
cdr3_nt: TGTGCCAGCAGCGCTGTGCGACAGGGAAAGGGCTACACCTTC

v_call: TRBV29-1
clone_size: NA
d_call: NA
j_call: TRBJ2-3
cdr3_aa: CSVRNTWGQLDTQYF
cdr3_nt: TGCAGCGTCCGTAATACTTGGGGGCAGTTAGATACGCAGTATTTT

v_call: TRBV13
clone_size: NA
d_call: NA
j_call: TRBJ2-7
cdr3_aa: CASSLGPGGYEQYF
cdr3_nt: TGTGCCAGCAGCTTAGGCCCCGGGGGTTACGAGCAGTACTTC

v_call: TRBV15
clone_size: NA
d_call: NA
j_call: TRBJ1-2
cdr3_aa: CATSPGHEYGYTF
cdr3_nt: TGTGCCACCAGTCCGGGACACGAGTATGGCTACACCTTC

v_call: TRBV9
clone_size: NA
d_call: NA
j_call: TRBJ2-1
cdr3_aa: CASSVTVYNEQFF
cdr3_nt: TGTGCCAGCAGCGTAACAGTATACAATGAGCAGTTCTTC

v_call: TRBV7-9
clone_size: NA
d_call: NA
j_call: TRBJ2-4
cdr3_aa: CASSLATGHRSYF
cdr3_nt: TGTGCCAGCAGCTTAGCGACGGGACACCGGTCGTACTTC

v_call: TRBV7-8
clone_size: once
d_call: NA
j_call: TRBJ1-2
cdr3_aa: CASSLHPGQNYGYTF
cdr3_nt: TGTGCCAGCAGCCTCCATCCTGGGCAGAACTATGGCTACACCTTC

v_call: TRBV7-2
clone_size: NA
d_call: NA
j_call: TRBJ1-2
cdr3_aa: CASSWRGGQGYTF
cdr3_nt: TGTGCCAGCAGCTGGCGCGGGGGGCAGGGCTACACCTTC

v_call: TRBV7-9
clone_size: NA
d_call: TRBD1
j_call: TRBJ2-2
cdr3_aa: CASSSDRGLNGELFF
cdr3_nt: TGTGCCAGCAGCTCGGACAGGGGGCTCAACGGGGAGCTGTTTTTT

v_call: TRBV6-5
clone_size: NA
d_call: TRBD1
j_call: TRBJ1-2
cdr3_aa: CASSRGDRGTWGYTF
cdr3_nt: TGTGCCAGCAGTCGTGGGGACAGGGGGACGTGGGGCTACACCTTC

v_call: TRBV9
clone_size: NA
d_call: NA
j_call: TRBJ2-2
cdr3_aa: CASSVGGRNTGELFF
cdr3_nt: TGTGCCAGCAGCGTAGGAGGCCGGAACACCGGGGAGCTGTTTTTT

v_call: TRBV5-1
clone_size: NA
d_call: NA
j_call: TRBJ2-3
cdr3_aa: CASSSGPLADTQYF
cdr3_nt: TGCGCCAGCAGCTCTGGACCCCTGGCAGATACGCAGTATTTT

v_call: TRBV5-4
clone_size: NA
d_call: TRBD1
j_call: TRBJ1-1
cdr3_aa: CASSSEKTGLKAFF
cdr3_nt: TGTGCCAGCAGCTCGGAGAAGACAGGGCTGAAAGCTTTCTTT

v_call: TRBV11-3
clone_size: NA
d_call: TRBD2
j_call: TRBJ2-1
cdr3_aa: CASSLDSLAGGKNEQFF
cdr3_nt: TGTGCCAGCAGCTTAGACTCACTAGCGGGAGGGAAGAATGAGCAGTTCTTC

v_call: TRBV4-2
clone_size: NA
d_call: NA
j_call: TRBJ1-2
cdr3_aa: CASSQTGREGYTF
cdr3_nt: TGTGCCAGCAGCCAAACAGGGAGGGAAGGCTACACCTTC

v_call: TRBV19
clone_size: NA
d_call: NA
j_call: TRBJ1-5
cdr3_aa: CASSIGTGQPQHF
cdr3_nt: TGTGCCAGTAGTATAGGAACCGGGCAGCCCCAGCATTTT

v_call: TRBV18
clone_size: NA
d_call: NA
j_call: TRBJ1-1
cdr3_aa: CASSRVGTGELNTEAFF
cdr3_nt: TGTGCCAGCTCACGAGTGGGGACGGGGGAATTGAACACTGAAGCTTTCTTT

v_call: TRBV27
clone_size: NA
d_call: TRBD2
j_call: TRBJ2-5
cdr3_aa: CASSLRGGLGETQYF
cdr3_nt: TGTGCCAGCAGTTTACGGGGGGGCCTGGGTGAGACCCAGTACTTC

v_call: TRBV6-5
clone_size: NA
d_call: TRBD1
j_call: TRBJ2-7
cdr3_aa: CASSYEGGAGYEQYF
cdr3_nt: TGTGCCAGCAGTTACGAAGGGGGCGCAGGTTACGAGCAGTACTTC

v_call: TRBV5-1
clone_size: NA
d_call: TRBD1
j_call: TRBJ1-2
cdr3_aa: CASSLVGQGDYGYTF
cdr3_nt: TGCGCCAGCAGCTTGGTTGGACAGGGGGACTATGGCTACACCTTC

v_call: TRBV4-1
clone_size: NA
d_call: NA
j_call: TRBJ2-3
cdr3_aa: CASSQASLVGSTDTQYF
cdr3_nt: TGCGCCAGCAGCCAAGCTAGCTTAGTAGGGTCGACAGATACGCAGTATTTT

v_call: TRBV6-1
clone_size: NA
d_call: NA
j_call: TRBJ1-5
cdr3_aa: CASSERQGRYLYGNQPQHF
cdr3_nt: TGTGCCAGCAGTGAACGCCAGGGGCGCTACCTTTATGGGAATCAGCCCCAGCATTTT

v_call: TRBV2
clone_size: NA
d_call: NA
j_call: TRBJ1-1
cdr3_aa: CASHSDSRTEAFF
cdr3_nt: TGTGCCAGCCATTCAGACAGCAGGACTGAAGCTTTCTTT

v_call: TRBV7-9
clone_size: NA
d_call: NA
j_call: TRBJ2-7
cdr3_aa: CASSFPAGLNYEQYF
cdr3_nt: TGTGCCAGCAGCTTCCCGGCAGGGCTGAACTACGAGCAGTACTTC

v_call: TRBV7-9
clone_size: NA
d_call: NA
j_call: TRBJ1-2
cdr3_aa: CASSSNRNNYGYTF
cdr3_nt: TGTGCCAGCAGCTCGAACAGGAATAACTATGGCTACACCTTC

v_call: TRBV4-2
clone_size: NA
d_call: TRBD2
j_call: TRBJ2-5
cdr3_aa: CASSQEPAGGLETQYF
cdr3_nt: TGTGCCAGCAGCCAAGAACCAGCGGGGGGGCTCGAGACCCAGTACTTC

v_call: TRBV6-4
clone_size: NA
d_call: NA
j_call: TRBJ1-4
cdr3_aa: CASRSSEKLFF
cdr3_nt: TGTGCCAGCAGGTCAAGTGAAAAACTGTTTTTT

v_call: TRBV4-2
clone_size: NA
d_call: NA
j_call: TRBJ1-1
cdr3_aa: CASSQDLRGGDTEAFF
cdr3_nt: TGTGCCAGCAGCCAAGACTTAAGGGGGGGCGACACTGAAGCTTTCTTT

v_call: TRBV7-9
clone_size: NA
d_call: TRBD1
j_call: TRBJ1-4
cdr3_aa: CASSPTGVNEKLFF
cdr3_nt: TGTGCCAGCAGCCCGACAGGGGTTAATGAAAAACTGTTTTTT

v_call: TRBV15
clone_size: NA
d_call: NA
j_call: TRBJ2-7
cdr3_aa: CATSRDRRKGPSSEQYF
cdr3_nt: TGTGCCACCAGCAGAGATAGAAGGAAGGGCCCCTCGTCCGAGCAGTACTTC

v_call: TRBV6-6
clone_size: NA
d_call: TRBD1
j_call: TRBJ1-1
cdr3_aa: CASSKTGGGNEAFF
cdr3_nt: TGTGCCAGCAGCAAAACAGGGGGCGGAAATGAAGCTTTCTTT

v_call: TRBV6-1
clone_size: NA
d_call: NA
j_call: TRBJ1-2
cdr3_aa: CASSEGASRGANYGYTF
cdr3_nt: TGTGCCAGCAGTGAAGGGGCTTCCCGGGGCGCAAACTATGGCTACACCTTC

v_call: TRBV5-4
clone_size: NA
d_call: TRBD2
j_call: TRBJ2-7
cdr3_aa: CASRTSGGMNEQYF
cdr3_nt: TGTGCCAGCAGAACTAGCGGGGGGATGAACGAGCAGTACTTC

v_call: TRBV5-6
clone_size: few
d_call: NA
j_call: TRBJ2-5
cdr3_aa: CASSLGYGETQYF
cdr3_nt: TGTGCCAGCAGCTTGGGTTACGGAGAGACCCAGTACTTC

v_call: TRBV28
clone_size: NA
d_call: NA
j_call: TRBJ1-2
cdr3_aa: CASREWGGTAGYTF
cdr3_nt: TGTGCCAGCAGGGAATGGGGGGGGACGGCTGGCTACACCTTC

v_call: TRBV5-1
clone_size: NA
d_call: TRBD2
j_call: TRBJ2-7
cdr3_aa: CASSPQPTSGGARSSYEQYF
cdr3_nt: TGCGCCAGCAGCCCCCAGCCGACTAGCGGGGGGGCCCGGAGCTCCTACGAGCAGTACTTC

v_call: TRBV29-1
clone_size: NA
d_call: NA
j_call: TRBJ2-1
cdr3_aa: CSVVRGETANEQFF
cdr3_nt: TGCAGCGTTGTCCGAGGGGAGACAGCGAATGAGCAGTTCTTC

v_call: TRBV10-3
clone_size: once
d_call: TRBD1
j_call: TRBJ2-5
cdr3_aa: CAINPGTGLLETQYF
cdr3_nt: TGTGCCATCAACCCCGGGACAGGGTTACTGGAGACCCAGTACTTC

v_call: TRBV11-2
clone_size: NA
d_call: NA
j_call: TRBJ1-1
cdr3_aa: CASSPTGGIQAFF
cdr3_nt: TGTGCCAGCAGCCCCACGGGAGGGATCCAAGCTTTCTTT

v_call: TRBV27
clone_size: once
d_call: TRBD1
j_call: TRBJ1-4
cdr3_aa: CASSPRQGTNEKLFF
cdr3_nt: TGTGCCAGCAGTCCTAGACAGGGGACTAATGAAAAACTGTTTTTT

v_call: TRBV4-1
clone_size: NA
d_call: NA
j_call: TRBJ1-3
cdr3_aa: CASRRTGERNTIYF
cdr3_nt: TGCGCCAGCAGACGGACGGGGGAGAGAAACACCATATATTTT

v_call: TRBV28
clone_size: NA
d_call: NA
j_call: TRBJ2-2
cdr3_aa: CASSLLGGSRDGELFF
cdr3_nt: TGTGCCAGCAGTTTGCTCGGAGGTAGCCGGGACGGGGAGCTGTTTTTT

v_call: TRBV6-4
clone_size: NA
d_call: NA
j_call: TRBJ1-6
cdr3_aa: CASSPQGYNSPLHF
cdr3_nt: TGTGCCAGCAGCCCACAGGGCTATAATTCACCCCTCCACTTT

v_call: TRBV7-9
clone_size: NA
d_call: NA
j_call: TRBJ1-1
cdr3_aa: CASATSGGGRPEAFF
cdr3_nt: TGTGCCAGCGCTACTTCCGGGGGCGGGCGACCTGAAGCTTTCTTT

v_call: TRBV5-4
clone_size: few
d_call: TRBD2
j_call: TRBJ2-2
cdr3_aa: CASSSGLAGRSTGELFF
cdr3_nt: TGTGCCAGCAGCTCCGGACTAGCGGGGCGGAGCACCGGGGAGCTGTTTTTT

v_call: TRBV5-4
clone_size: NA
d_call: NA
j_call: TRBJ2-7
cdr3_aa: CASSELGSGNPEQYF
cdr3_nt: TGTGCCAGTAGCGAGTTGGGGTCAGGGAATCCCGAGCAGTACTTC

v_call: TRBV2
clone_size: NA
d_call: NA
j_call: TRBJ2-1
cdr3_aa: CASSEEARWNEQFF
cdr3_nt: TGTGCCAGCAGTGAAGAGGCGCGATGGAATGAGCAGTTCTTC

v_call: TRBV29-1
clone_size: NA
d_call: NA
j_call: TRBJ1-1
cdr3_aa: CLSRRTNTEAFF
cdr3_nt: TGCCTTTCACGACGGACGAACACTGAAGCTTTCTTT

v_call: TRBV5-6
clone_size: NA
d_call: NA
j_call: TRBJ1-1
cdr3_aa: CASSLAGMDTEAFF
cdr3_nt: TGTGCCAGCAGCTTAGCGGGCATGGACACTGAAGCTTTCTTT

v_call: TRBV5-1
clone_size: once
d_call: NA
j_call: TRBJ2-3
cdr3_aa: CASSLFDPTLPTQYF
cdr3_nt: TGCGCCAGCAGCTTGTTTGACCCCACGTTACCTACGCAGTATTTT

v_call: TRBV28
clone_size: NA
d_call: NA
j_call: TRBJ1-4
cdr3_aa: CATVGGEKLFF
cdr3_nt: TGTGCCACGGTTGGGGGTGAAAAACTGTTTTTT

v_call: TRBV28
clone_size: NA
d_call: NA
j_call: TRBJ2-7
cdr3_aa: CASRTRLRAYEQYF
cdr3_nt: TGTGCCAGCAGGACCAGGCTGCGTGCCTACGAGCAGTACTTC

v_call: TRBV19
clone_size: NA
d_call: NA
j_call: TRBJ2-7
cdr3_aa: CASSPPGVQGTYEQYF
cdr3_nt: TGTGCCAGTAGTCCCCCTGGGGTCCAGGGTACCTACGAGCAGTACTTC